This entry concerns a single T cell receptor beta chain. No antigen is known for it. This sample is drawn from a study of blood T cells in healthy people across ages. Study conclusions and caveats: Because sorting was not performed, PBMCs prevented conclusive naive versus antigen-experienced comparison. Estimated diversity, derived from one million T cells, was regarded as an underestimate.

Combining a sample-barcoded 5' primer with a J-beta primer mix, a second PCR ran for 7 to 11 cycles. The yield of each sample was at least 2.5 million CDR3-containing paired-end reads. Each CDR3 protein gets one entry after TCRdb re-called the 5' RACE reads with MiXCR. The sample lists under 1,000,000 distinct CDR3 sequences; under 40% were seen once. This CDR3 is 12 amino acids long. CDR1 and CDR2 from the germline V gene are MNHEY and SVGEGT. Trimming cost V 0 bases and J 13 bases; bases outside gene matches: 5. At least 6.5 million PBMCs were isolated per sample. Sample: blood. This TCR derives from a young man in good health. The chain carries TRBV6-2 or TRBV6-3 and TRBJ2-5, with TRBD1 matching 7 bases. DNA for the CDR3: TGTGCCAGCAGTTACTCGAGGGCAGGGGGGTACTTC. This translates into CASSYSRAGGYF.